Shown below are 10 T cell receptor beta chains from a single sample sequenced in a study of T-cell reconstitution after alpha-beta-depleted transplantation in children listed by TCRdb under 2016. The sample's treatment or condition label is to be understood as: allogeneic hematopoietic cell transplantation with graft depleted of TCRalphabeta T cells and CD19 B cells. Receptors were amplified or captured by PCR. This sample was sequenced with an Illumina HiSeq 2500. To normalize quantification of the TCRbeta repertoire, the TCR libraries were built with molecular barcoding that relied on unique molecular identifiers. The raw public data were reprocessed by TCRdb itself: fastp quality trimming at Q25, MiXCR clonotype calling, in-frame beta chains only. Each entry is one CDR3 protein sequence, shown with its most common DNA and genes. The sample contains around 500,000 distinct CDR3 sequences, under 25% of them found a single time. Roughly 13% of the sample is taken by the ten largest.

The sequences come from PBMCs, mostly from graft donor cells, collected 360 days after TCRalphabeta/CD19-depleted stem cell transplant. The receptors shown here come from a boy under three years old who had a stem cell transplant for acute myeloid leukemia, so the T cells may come from the graft donor.

This clonotype was picked up a small number of times. The chain combines TRBV21-1 with TRBJ2-1; TRBD1, the table's D call, was not compared with the DNA. TRBV21-1 is reported as a pseudogene. The CDR3 has 11 residues. The CDR3 nucleotides read TGTGCCACCCAAGGGGAGAATGAGCAGTTCTTC. Protein: CATQGENEQFF.

This clonotype was detected many times. The chain links TRBV7-7 to TRBJ2-5, with D perhaps TRBD1 or TRBD2 (5 bases each). V was clipped by 2 bases and J by 4 bases, with 14 bases between them. This CDR3 has 15 amino acids. Germline V gives CDR1 SSHAT, CDR2 FNYEAQ (reference sequence). The CDR3 DNA reads as TGTGCCAGCAGCTTAAGGATGGGACGTGTAGAGACCCAGTACTTC. It yields the protein CASSLRMGRVETQYF.

This clonotype came up a few times. The J gene is TRBJ2-7, the V gene TRBV5-1; the match to TRBD1 covers 7 bases. This CDR3 contains 17 residues. Germline CDR1 SGHRS, CDR2 YFSETQ. J lost 3 bases, V lost 4 bases, and 16 bases had no gene match. The CDR3 is CASSTLHRDSFYYEQYF. The CDR3, as DNA: TGCGCCAGCAGCACCCTCCACAGGGACAGCTTCTACTACGAGCAGTACTTC.

The chain is built from TRBV20-1 and TRBJ2-5; D is unclear. The CDR3 spans 13 residues. Trimming stripped 6 bases from V and 2 bases from J, with 13 bases between. CDR1 DFQATT and CDR2 SNEGSKA come from the germline V gene (reference sequence). The CDR3 region has the DNA TGCAGTGCAAGATCACGGGTACAAGAGACCCAGTACTTC. Amino acid sequence: CSARSRVQETQYF.

The V call is TRBV4-2, the J call TRBJ2-3; TRBD2 agrees at 12 bases. The CDR3 consists of 17 residues. Trimming took 3 bases from V and 5 from J; bases not matched to a gene: 9. Germline-derived CDR1 and CDR2 are LGHNA and YNFKEQ. In DNA, the CDR3 is TGTGCCAGCAGCCAGGACCCTAGCGGGGGGGCCGGAGATACGCAGTATTTT. Translation gives CASSQDPSGGAGDTQYF.

This clonotype appeared many times. This chain links TRBV20-1 with TRBJ2-5, with no clear D. The length of the CDR3 is 14 residues. Trimming removed 5 bases at V and 0 bases at J, with 13 bases between. CDR1 and CDR2 (germline): DFQATT, SNEGSKA (reference sequence). The CDR3: CSARKIGDQETQYF. CDR3 DNA: TGCAGTGCTCGTAAGATAGGAGACCAAGAGACCCAGTACTTC.

The chain is built from TRBV6-1 and TRBJ2-3; perhaps TRBD2 as D (7 bases). V was cut by 5 bases and J by 3 bases, with 15 bases left in between. This CDR3 spans 15 amino acids. Germline CDR1 reads MNHNS; CDR2 reads SASEGT. The CDR3 sequence is CASSPGASGTDTQYF. CDR3 in DNA: TGTGCCAGCAGTCCGGGGGCTAGCGGTACAGATACGCAGTATTTT.

The table lists this clonotype with a few counts. The chain couples TRBV6-1 to TRBJ2-1; TRBD1 aligns across 7 bases. The CDR3 extends over 16 amino acids. The V gene end was trimmed by 9 bases and the J gene end by 2 bases; junction bases not matched to a gene: 13. Germline-derived CDR1 and CDR2 are MNHNS and SASEGT. The CDR3 DNA reads as TGTGCCAGGAGAAGGGGGCCCCTCGATCCCTACAATGAGCAGTTCTTC. Amino acid sequence: CARRRGPLDPYNEQFF.

This clonotype was found many times. The chain employs TRBV3-1 and TRBJ2-1; D may be TRBD2 (5 bases). This CDR3 comprises 14 residues. V was cut by 1 base and J by 5 bases, with 9 bases left in between. Germline loops: CDR1 LGHDT, CDR2 YNNKEL (reference sequence). CDR3: CASSQGLPDNEQFF. The CDR3 coding sequence is TGTGCCAGCAGCCAAGGACTACCCGACAATGAGCAGTTCTTC.

This clonotype was observed many times. This chain connects TRBV10-3 to TRBJ2-1; tentatively, D is TRBD2 (5 bases). This CDR3 region has 11 residues. V dropped 2 bases and J dropped 10 bases, with 6 bases sitting between them. Germline lookup yields CDR1 ENHRY and CDR2 SYGVKD. CDR3 DNA sequence: TGTGCCATCAGTGAGACGGGAGAGCAGTTCTTC. Its protein is CAISETGEQFF.